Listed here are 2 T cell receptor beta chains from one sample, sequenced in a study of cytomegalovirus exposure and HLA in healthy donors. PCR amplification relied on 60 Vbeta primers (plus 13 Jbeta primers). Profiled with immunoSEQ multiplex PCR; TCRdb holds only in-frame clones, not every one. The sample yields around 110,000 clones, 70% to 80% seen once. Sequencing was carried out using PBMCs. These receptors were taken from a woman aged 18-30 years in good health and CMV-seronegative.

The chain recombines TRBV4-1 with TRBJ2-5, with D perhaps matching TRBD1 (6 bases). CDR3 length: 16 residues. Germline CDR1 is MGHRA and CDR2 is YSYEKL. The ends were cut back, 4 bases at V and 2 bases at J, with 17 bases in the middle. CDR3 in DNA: TGCGCCAGCAGCCCCCCTTCGGGGACAATACAAGAGACCCAGTACTTC. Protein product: CASSPPSGTIQETQYF.

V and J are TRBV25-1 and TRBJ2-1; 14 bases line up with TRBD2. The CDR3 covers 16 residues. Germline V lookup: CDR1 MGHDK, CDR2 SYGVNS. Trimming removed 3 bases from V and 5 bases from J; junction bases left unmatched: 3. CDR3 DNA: TGTGCCAGCAGTGACCGGACTAGCGGGGGGAACAATGAGCAGTTCTTC. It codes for CASSDRTSGGNNEQFF.